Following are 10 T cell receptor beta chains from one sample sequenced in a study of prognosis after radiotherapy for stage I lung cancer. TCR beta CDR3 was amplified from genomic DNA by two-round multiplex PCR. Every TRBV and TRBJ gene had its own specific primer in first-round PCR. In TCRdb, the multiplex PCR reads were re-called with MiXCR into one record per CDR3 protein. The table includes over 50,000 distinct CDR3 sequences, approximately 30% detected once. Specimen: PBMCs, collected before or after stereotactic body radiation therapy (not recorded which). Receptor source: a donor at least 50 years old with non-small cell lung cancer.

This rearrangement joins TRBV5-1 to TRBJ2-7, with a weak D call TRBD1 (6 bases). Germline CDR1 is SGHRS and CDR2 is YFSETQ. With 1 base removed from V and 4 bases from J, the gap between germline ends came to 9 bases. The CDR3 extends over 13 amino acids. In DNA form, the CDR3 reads TGCGCCAGCAGCTTGTTCACAGGGTACGAGCAGTACTTC. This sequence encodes CASSLFTGYEQYF.

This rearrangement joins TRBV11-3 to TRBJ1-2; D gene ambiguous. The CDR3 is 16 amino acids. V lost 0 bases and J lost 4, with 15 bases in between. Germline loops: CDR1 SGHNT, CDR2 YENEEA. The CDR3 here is CASSLDYRVSVYGYTF. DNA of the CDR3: TGTGCCAGCAGCTTAGATTACCGGGTATCGGTCTATGGCTACACCTTC.

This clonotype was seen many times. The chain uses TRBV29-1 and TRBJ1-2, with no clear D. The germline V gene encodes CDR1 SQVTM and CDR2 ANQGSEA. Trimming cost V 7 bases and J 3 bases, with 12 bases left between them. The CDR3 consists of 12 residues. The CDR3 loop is CSAGGQHYGYTF. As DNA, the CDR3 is TGCAGCGCCGGCGGCCAGCACTATGGCTACACCTTC. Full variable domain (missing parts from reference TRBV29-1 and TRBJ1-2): SAVISQKPSRDICQRGTSLTIQCQVDSQVTMMFWYRQQPGQSLTLIATANQGSEATYESGFVIDKFPISRPNLTFSTLTVSNMSPEDSSIYLCSAGGQHYGYTFGSGTRLTVV.

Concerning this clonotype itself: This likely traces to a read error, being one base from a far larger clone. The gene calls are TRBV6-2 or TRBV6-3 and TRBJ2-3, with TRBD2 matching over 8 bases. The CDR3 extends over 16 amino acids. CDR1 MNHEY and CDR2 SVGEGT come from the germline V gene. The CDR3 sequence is CASSDSKSGSPDTQYF. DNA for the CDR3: TGTGCCAGCAGTGACTCGAAAAGCGGGAGTCCAGATACGCAGTATTTT.

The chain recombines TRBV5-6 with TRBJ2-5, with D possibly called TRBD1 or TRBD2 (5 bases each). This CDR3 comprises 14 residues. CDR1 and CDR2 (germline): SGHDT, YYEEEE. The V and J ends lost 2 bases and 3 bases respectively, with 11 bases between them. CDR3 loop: CASSFTGREETQYF. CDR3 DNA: TGTGCCAGCAGCTTTACGGGGCGGGAAGAGACCCAGTACTTC.

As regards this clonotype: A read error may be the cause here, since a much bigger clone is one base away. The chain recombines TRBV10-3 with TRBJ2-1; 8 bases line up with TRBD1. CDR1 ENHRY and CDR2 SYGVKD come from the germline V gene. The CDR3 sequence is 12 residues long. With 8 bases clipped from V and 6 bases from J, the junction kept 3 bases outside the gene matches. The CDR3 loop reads CAILDRVNEQFF. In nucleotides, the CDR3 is TGTGCCATCCTGGACAGGGTCAATGAGCAGTTCTTC.

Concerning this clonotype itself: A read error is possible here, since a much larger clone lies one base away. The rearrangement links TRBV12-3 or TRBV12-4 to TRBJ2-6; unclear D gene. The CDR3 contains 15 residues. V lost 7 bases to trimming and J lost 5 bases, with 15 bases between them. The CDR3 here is CASIRVGSWANVLTF. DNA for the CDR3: TGTGCCAGCATCCGGGTAGGATCCTGGGCCAACGTCCTGACTTTC.

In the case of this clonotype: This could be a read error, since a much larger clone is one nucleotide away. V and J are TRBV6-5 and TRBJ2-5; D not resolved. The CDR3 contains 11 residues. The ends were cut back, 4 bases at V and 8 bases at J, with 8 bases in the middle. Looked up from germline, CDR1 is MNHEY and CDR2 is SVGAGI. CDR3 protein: CASSSVDTQYF. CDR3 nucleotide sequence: TGTGCCAGCAGTTCAGTTGATACCCAGTACTTC.

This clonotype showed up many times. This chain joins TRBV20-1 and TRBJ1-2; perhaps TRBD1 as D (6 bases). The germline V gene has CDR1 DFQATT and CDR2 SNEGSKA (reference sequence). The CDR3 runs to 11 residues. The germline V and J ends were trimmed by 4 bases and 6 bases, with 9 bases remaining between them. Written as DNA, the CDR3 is TGCAGTGCTATAACAGGGAATGGCTACACCTTC. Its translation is CSAITGNGYTF.

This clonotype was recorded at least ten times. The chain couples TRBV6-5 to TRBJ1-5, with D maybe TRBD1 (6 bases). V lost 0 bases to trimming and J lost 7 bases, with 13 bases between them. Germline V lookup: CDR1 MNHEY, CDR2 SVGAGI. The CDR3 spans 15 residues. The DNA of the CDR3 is TGTGCCAGCAGTTACTCGGTGTGGGGGCGGCAGCCCCAGCATTTT. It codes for CASSYSVWGRQPQHF.